This TCR beta chain was obtained from a study of blood T cell repertoires in COVID-19. In the study overall: Acute-phase and convalescent COVID-19 samples originated in the United States, Italy and Spain. T cells, B-cell-depleted T cells, or PBMCs supplied cDNA or gDNA.

In the authors' workflow: How many nucleated cells were present was estimated from reference gene primer amplification. TCRdb keeps only in-frame clones here, not all; method: immunoSEQ multiplex PCR. V and J calls and clone size are as listed in that table; D and trimming were resolved from the DNA. This table holds fewer than 85,000 clones, less than 95% found once. The CDR3 covers 14 residues. V lost 6 bases and J lost 4; bases outside the gene matches: 6. Looked up from germline, CDR1 is SNHLY and CDR2 is FYNNEI. What was sequenced was peripheral blood. This chain links TRBV2 with TRBJ1-5; 7 positions match TRBD1. This sequence was found in a woman aged 45 to 65 in a cohort sampled during active COVID-19. The CDR3 DNA is TGTGCCAGCAGCAAAGGGGGCTTAAATCAGCCCCAGCATTTT. Encoded protein: CASSKGGLNQPQHF. Full variable domain (rest looked up from reference TRBV2 and TRBJ1-5): EPEVTQTPSHQVTQMGQEVILRCVPISNHLYFYWYRQILGQKVEFLVSFYNNEISEKSEIFDDQFSVERPDGSNFTLKIRSTKLEDSAMYFCASSKGGLNQPQHFGDGTRLSIL.